Shown below are 10 T cell receptor beta chains from a single sample sequenced in a study of tumor-infiltrating lymphocytes in primary liver carcinoma. The source material, 20-30 mg of unsorted bulk tissue, was used to co-extract RNA and DNA. Priming with a constant-region primer yielded TCR beta cDNA from roughly 490 ng total RNA. For TCR beta, libraries were produced by three nested multiplex PCR rounds using slightly modified ARM-PCR. TRBV1-TRBV30 forward primers paired with a C-beta reverse primer drove the first two PCR rounds, about 11 cycles each. TCRdb reprocessed the multiplex PCR reads via MiXCR and lists one record per CDR3 protein. The sample yields around 120,000 distinct CDR3 sequences, 50% to 65% seen once. Sequenced input: liver tumor tissue from sampling region 1. Specified subset: tumor region T1, superior pole. The source of these receptors is an older woman with primary liver carcinoma and hepatitis B virus infection.

This clonotype was seen a few times. The chain joins TRBV6-2 or TRBV6-3 to TRBJ2-3; the match to TRBD2 covers 11 bases. The CDR3 has 17 amino acids. Unmatched junction bases numbered 11, after V lost 5 bases and J lost 4 bases. The germline V gene encodes CDR1 MNHEY and CDR2 SVGEGT. CDR3 sequence reads: CASSTTQLAGVADTQYF. The CDR3 DNA follows: TGTGCCAGCAGTACGACTCAACTAGCGGGAGTTGCAGATACGCAGTATTTT.

The chain links TRBV29-1 to TRBJ1-2; TRBD1 is a possible D gene (6 bases). This CDR3 has 12 amino acids. The germline gives CDR1 SQVTM, CDR2 ANQGSEA. CDR3 bases: TGCAGTGCTACCTCGGGGGGCGATGGCTACACCTTC. This encodes CSATSGGDGYTF.

V usage is TRBV20-1 and J usage is TRBJ1-2; unclear D gene. The V gene lost 6 bases and the J gene lost 8 bases, with 22 bases spanning the gap. Germline assignment: CDR1 DFQATT and CDR2 SNEGSKA (reference sequence). This CDR3 comprises 14 residues. The CDR3: CSATPPGASGGYTF. The CDR3 nucleotides are TGCAGTGCGACTCCTCCGGGAGCATCGGGAGGCTACACCTTC.

Points on this clonotype: The junction differs from germline at one of its ends, possibly a read error. The J gene is TRBJ1-2, the V gene TRBV5-4, with a tentative D call TRBD1 (6 bases). This CDR3 comprises 15 residues. Germline lookup yields CDR1 SGHNT and CDR2 YYREEE (reference sequence). The CDR3 DNA sequence: TGTGCCTGCAGCCAACCCACAAGGGGGGGCTATGGCTACACCTTC. This codes for CACSQPTRGGYGYTF.

The chain recombines TRBV6-5 with TRBJ1-2, with D maybe TRBD1 (5 bases). Trimming removed 3 bases from V and 10 bases from J, with 21 bases in between. This CDR3 spans 15 amino acids. Germline lookup yields CDR1 MNHEY and CDR2 SVGAGI. The CDR3 nucleotides are TGTGCCAGCAGTTATCAACAGGAGCGGGTCGGTGACTACACCTTC. It codes for CASSYQQERVGDYTF.

A note on this clonotype: This may be a read error: a much more frequent sequence differs by one nucleotide. The CDR3 sequence: CASSLGTGMRETQYF. The CDR3, as DNA: TGTGCCAGCAGCTTAGGAACGGGGATGAGGGAGACCCAGTACTTC. This rearrangement joins TRBV7-9 to TRBJ2-5; tentatively, D is TRBD2 (5 bases). V lost 1 base, J lost 5 bases, and 14 bases lay in between. CDR1 and CDR2 (germline): SEHNR, FQNEAQ (reference sequence). The length of the CDR3 is 15 residues.

This clonotype was seen a single time. Sequence at one end of the junction differs from germline and may be a read error. The chain joins TRBV7-9 to TRBJ2-1, with D unresolved. CDR1 is SEHNR and CDR2 is FQNEAQ in the germline V gene (reference sequence). The CDR3 is 12 amino acids. The CDR3 is CASSSANGEHFF. DNA of the CDR3: TGTGCCAGCAGCTCAGCAAACGGTGAGCATTTCTTC.

J is TRBJ2-5 and V is TRBV11-2; D might be TRBD2 (6 bases). Trimming pared 2 bases from V and 2 bases from J, leaving 15 bases between. The germline V gene has CDR1 SGHAT and CDR2 FQNNGV. This CDR3 is 16 amino acids long. The CDR3 DNA reads as TGTGCCAGCAGCTTACGACTAGTAGAGTATCAAGAGACCCAGTACTTC. Protein product: CASSLRLVEYQETQYF.

Concerning this clonotype: No conserved phenylalanine or tryptophan ends this CDR3, so it is likely a read error. The rearrangement links TRBV11-3 to TRBJ2-2, with no clear D. The CDR3 is 14 residues long. Germline V gene sequence: CDR1 SGHNT, CDR2 YENEEA. As DNA, the CDR3 is TGTGTCAGCAGGAACCATAAGAACACCGGGGAGCTGTTTTCT. The encoded protein is CVSRNHKNTGELFS.

This clonotype is a singleton in its sample. The rearrangement uses TRBV6-2 or TRBV6-3 and TRBJ1-1; D ambiguous. Germline V CDR1 and CDR2: MNHEY, SVGEGT. Deletions cut 2 bases from V and 14 bases from J, with 21 bases between. The length of the CDR3 is 14 residues. The CDR3 spells CASSYRGASTETFF. The CDR3 region has the DNA TGTGCCAGCAGTTACCGGGGTGCGAGCACTGAAACCTTCTTT.